These 5 T cell receptor beta chains were all obtained from the same sample, sequenced in a study of blood T cell repertoires in COVID-19. Only in-frame clones appear in the TCRdb table, and some are missing; sequencing was by immunoSEQ multiplex PCR. Of roughly 68,000 clones detected, approximately 79% appear once; the ten largest clones hold about 10%. Sequencing input: peripheral blood. The receptors originated from a woman in her forties or fifties with acute or convalescent COVID-19.

This sequence joins TRBV4-1 and TRBJ1-2; D gene ambiguous. The CDR3 covers 14 residues. Trimming removed 0 bases from V and 4 bases from J, with 9 bases in between. Germline assignment: CDR1 MGHRA and CDR2 YSYEKL. The CDR3, as DNA: TGCGCCAGCAGCCAAGATCCGGGAAGCTATGGCTACACCTTC. Protein product: CASSQDPGSYGYTF.

The chain combines TRBV10-3 with TRBJ2-7, with a tentative D call TRBD1 (5 bases). This CDR3 has 13 amino acids. CDR1 ENHRY and CDR2 SYGVKD come from the germline V gene. The V end was cut by 0 bases, the J end by 6 bases, with 9 bases between. In DNA form, the CDR3 reads TGTGCCATCAGTGAGTCGACAGTTAGCGAGCAGTACTTC. Residues: CAISESTVSEQYF.

Only a few counts were recorded for this clone. This chain joins TRBV7-2 and TRBJ2-1; 8 bases align to TRBD1. This CDR3 contains 14 residues. Trimming cost V 5 bases and J 8 bases; bases outside gene matches: 8. Germline V lookup: CDR1 SGHTA, CDR2 FQGNSA. DNA of the CDR3: TGTGCCAGCAGCCTTATGAAGGGACAGGATGAGCAGTTCTTC. It yields the protein CASSLMKGQDEQFF.

The V call is TRBV24-1, the J call TRBJ2-2, with 8 nucleotides matching TRBD1. Losses at the gene ends were 2 bases for V and 2 bases for J; bases not matched to a gene: 3. Per the germline V gene, CDR1 is KGHDR and CDR2 is SFDVKD. The CDR3 totals 16 residues. CDR3 sequence (DNA): TGTGCCACCAGTGATTCGACAGGGGTCAACACCGGGGAGCTGTTTTTT. As protein: CATSDSTGVNTGELFF.

This clone was found a few times. The chain couples TRBV30 to TRBJ1-2; TRBD1 agrees at 8 bases. The CDR3 spans 14 residues. Germline CDR1 GTSNPN, CDR2 SVGIG (reference sequence). V trimming: 4 bases; J trimming: 4 bases; junction bases outside the gene matches: 8. As DNA, the CDR3 is TGTGCCTGGAATCCCGGACAGGGACCCTATGGCTACACCTTC. This translates into CAWNPGQGPYGYTF.